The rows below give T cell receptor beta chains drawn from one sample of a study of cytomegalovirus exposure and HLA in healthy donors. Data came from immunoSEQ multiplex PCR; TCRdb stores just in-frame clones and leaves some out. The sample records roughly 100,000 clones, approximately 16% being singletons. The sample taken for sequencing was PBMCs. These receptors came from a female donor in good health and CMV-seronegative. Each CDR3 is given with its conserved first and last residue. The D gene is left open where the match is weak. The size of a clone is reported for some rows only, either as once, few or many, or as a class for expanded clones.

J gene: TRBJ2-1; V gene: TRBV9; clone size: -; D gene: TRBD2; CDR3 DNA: TGTGCCAGCAGCGTTCAATCACTAGCGGGAGGCGACAATGAGCAGTTCTTC; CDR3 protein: CASSVQSLAGGDNEQFF
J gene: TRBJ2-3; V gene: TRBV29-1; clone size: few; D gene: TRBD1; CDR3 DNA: TGCAGCGTGAGGGGGCGGGTCACAGATACGCAGTATTTT; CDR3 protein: CSVRGRVTDTQYF
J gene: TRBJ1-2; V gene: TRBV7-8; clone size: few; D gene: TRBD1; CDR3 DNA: TGTGCCAGCAGCTTAGCGGGACAGATCTATGGCTACACCTTC; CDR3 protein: CASSLAGQIYGYTF
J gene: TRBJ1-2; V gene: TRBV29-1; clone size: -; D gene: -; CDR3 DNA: TGCAGCGTTGACGAGGGAAGCTATGGCTACACCTTC; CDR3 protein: CSVDEGSYGYTF
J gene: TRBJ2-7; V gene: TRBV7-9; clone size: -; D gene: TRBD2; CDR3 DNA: TGTGCCAGCAGGTTGGGCGGGAGGCCCCCCTACGAGCAGTACTTC; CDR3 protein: CASRLGGRPPYEQYF
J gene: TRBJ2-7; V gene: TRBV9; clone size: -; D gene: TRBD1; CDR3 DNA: TGTGCCAGCAGCGTGCGACAGGGGGCGTACGAGCAGTACTTC; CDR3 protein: CASSVRQGAYEQYF
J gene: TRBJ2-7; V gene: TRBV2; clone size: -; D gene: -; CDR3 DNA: TGTGCCAGCAGTTCGGCAGGGGTCGAGCAGTACTTC; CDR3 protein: CASSSAGVEQYF
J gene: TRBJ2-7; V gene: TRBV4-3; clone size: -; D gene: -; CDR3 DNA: TGCGCCAGCAGCCGCGAACTGACAGGACCCGGAGAGCAGTACTTC; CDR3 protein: CASSRELTGPGEQYF
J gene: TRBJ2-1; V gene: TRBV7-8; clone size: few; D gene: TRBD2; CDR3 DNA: TGTGCCAGCAGCCCCGGCAGCGGGGTCTCCTACAATGAGCAGTTCTTC; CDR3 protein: CASSPGSGVSYNEQFF
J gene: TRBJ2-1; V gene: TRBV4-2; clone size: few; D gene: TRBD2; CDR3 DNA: TGTGCCAGCAGCCAATTAAGCGGGATTTACAATGAGCAGTTCTTC; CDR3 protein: CASSQLSGIYNEQFF
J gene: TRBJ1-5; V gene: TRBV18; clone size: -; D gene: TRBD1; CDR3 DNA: TGTGCCAGCTCACCAGCACAGGGGAAGGGTCAGCCCCAGCATTTT; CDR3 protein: CASSPAQGKGQPQHF
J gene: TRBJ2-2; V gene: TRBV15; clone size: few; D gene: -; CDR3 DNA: TGTGCCACCAGCAGAGCGCACGGGACCGGGGAGCTGTTTTTT; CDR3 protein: CATSRAHGTGELFF